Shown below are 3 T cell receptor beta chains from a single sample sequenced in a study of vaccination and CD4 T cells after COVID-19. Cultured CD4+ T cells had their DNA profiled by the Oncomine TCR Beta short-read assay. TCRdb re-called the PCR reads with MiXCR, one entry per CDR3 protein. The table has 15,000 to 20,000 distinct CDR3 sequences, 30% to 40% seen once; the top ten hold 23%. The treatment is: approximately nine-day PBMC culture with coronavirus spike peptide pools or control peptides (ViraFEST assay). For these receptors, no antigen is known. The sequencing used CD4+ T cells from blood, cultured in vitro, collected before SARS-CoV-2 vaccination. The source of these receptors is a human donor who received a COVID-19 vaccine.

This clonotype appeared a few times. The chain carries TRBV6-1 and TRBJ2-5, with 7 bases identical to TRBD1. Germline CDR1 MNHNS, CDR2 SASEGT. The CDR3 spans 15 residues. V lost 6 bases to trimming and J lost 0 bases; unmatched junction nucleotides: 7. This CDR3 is CASSHSTGDQETQYF. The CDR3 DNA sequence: TGTGCCAGCAGCCACTCTACAGGGGACCAAGAGACCCAGTACTTC.

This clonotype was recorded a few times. CDR3 sequence: CATMSQGITDTQYF. The DNA for the CDR3 is TGTGCCACTATGTCCCAGGGCATCACAGATACGCAGTATTTT. This chain uses TRBV24-1 with TRBJ2-3, with a tentative D call TRBD1 (5 bases). From germline, CDR1 is KGHDR and CDR2 SFDVKD. The CDR3 is 14 amino acids. Deletions cut 10 bases from V and 2 bases from J, with 15 bases between.

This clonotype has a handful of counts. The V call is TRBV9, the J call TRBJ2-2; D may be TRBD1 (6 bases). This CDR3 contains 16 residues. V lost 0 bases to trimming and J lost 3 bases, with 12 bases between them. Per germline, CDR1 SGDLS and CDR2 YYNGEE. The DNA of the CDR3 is TGTGCCAGCAGCGTAGATCCCAGGACAGACACCGGGGAGCTGTTTTTT. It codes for CASSVDPRTDTGELFF.